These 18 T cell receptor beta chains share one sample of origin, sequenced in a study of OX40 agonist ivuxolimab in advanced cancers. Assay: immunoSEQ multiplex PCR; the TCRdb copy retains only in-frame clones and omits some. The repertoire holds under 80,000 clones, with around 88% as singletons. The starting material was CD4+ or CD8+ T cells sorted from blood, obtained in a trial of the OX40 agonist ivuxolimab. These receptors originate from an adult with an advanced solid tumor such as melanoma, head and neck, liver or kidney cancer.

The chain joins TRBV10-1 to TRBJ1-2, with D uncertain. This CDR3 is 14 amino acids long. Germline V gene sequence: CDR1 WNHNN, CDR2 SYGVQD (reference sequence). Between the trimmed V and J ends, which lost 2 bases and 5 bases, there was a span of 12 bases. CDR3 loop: CASSEGEGEYGYTF. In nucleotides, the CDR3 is TGCGCCAGCAGTGAGGGGGAGGGAGAATATGGCTACACCTTC.

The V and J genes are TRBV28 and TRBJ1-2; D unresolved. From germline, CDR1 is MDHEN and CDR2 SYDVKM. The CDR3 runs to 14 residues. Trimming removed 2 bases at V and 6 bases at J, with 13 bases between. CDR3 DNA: TGTGCCAGCAGTTTAGTCGGAACTAGGGATGGCTACACCTTC. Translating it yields CASSLVGTRDGYTF.

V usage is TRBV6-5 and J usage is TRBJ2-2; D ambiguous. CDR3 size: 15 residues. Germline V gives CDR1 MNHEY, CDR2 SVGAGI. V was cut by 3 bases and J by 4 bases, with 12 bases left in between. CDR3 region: CASSYYVEPTGELFF. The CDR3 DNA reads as TGTGCCAGCAGTTATTATGTAGAACCCACCGGGGAGCTGTTTTTT.

The CDR3 nucleotides read TGTGCCAGCAGCTTACAAGATGGCTACACCTTC. Its protein is CASSLQDGYTF. The chain combines TRBV7-2 with TRBJ1-2; no clear D. With 2 bases removed from V and 6 bases from J, the gap between germline ends came to 4 bases. CDR1 SGHTA and CDR2 FQGNSA come from the germline V gene. The CDR3 contains 11 residues.

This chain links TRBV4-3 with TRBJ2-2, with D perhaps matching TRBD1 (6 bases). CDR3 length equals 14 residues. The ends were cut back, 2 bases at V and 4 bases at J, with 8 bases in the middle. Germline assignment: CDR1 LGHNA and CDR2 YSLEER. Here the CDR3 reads CASSQTDSTGELFF. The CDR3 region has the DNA TGCGCCAGCAGCCAAACGGACAGCACCGGGGAGCTGTTTTTT.

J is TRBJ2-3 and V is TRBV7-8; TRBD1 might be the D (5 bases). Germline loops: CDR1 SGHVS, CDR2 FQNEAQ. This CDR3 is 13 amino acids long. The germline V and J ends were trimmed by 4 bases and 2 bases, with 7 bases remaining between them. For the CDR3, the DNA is TGTGCCAGCAGCTCGACAGACACAGATACGCAGTATTTT. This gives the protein CASSSTDTDTQYF.

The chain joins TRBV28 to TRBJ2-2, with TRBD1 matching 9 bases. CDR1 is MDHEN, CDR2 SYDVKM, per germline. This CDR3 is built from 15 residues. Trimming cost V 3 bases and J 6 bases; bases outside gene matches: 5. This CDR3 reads CASSFGTGPAGELFF. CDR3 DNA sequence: TGTGCCAGCAGTTTTGGGACAGGGCCTGCCGGGGAGCTGTTTTTT.

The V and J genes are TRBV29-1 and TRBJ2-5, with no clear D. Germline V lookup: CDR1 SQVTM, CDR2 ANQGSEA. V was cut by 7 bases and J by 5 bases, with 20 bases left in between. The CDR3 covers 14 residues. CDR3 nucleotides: TGCAGCGCTGGGCCGTTTGGCGGCCCGGAGACCCAGTACTTC. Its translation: CSAGPFGGPETQYF.

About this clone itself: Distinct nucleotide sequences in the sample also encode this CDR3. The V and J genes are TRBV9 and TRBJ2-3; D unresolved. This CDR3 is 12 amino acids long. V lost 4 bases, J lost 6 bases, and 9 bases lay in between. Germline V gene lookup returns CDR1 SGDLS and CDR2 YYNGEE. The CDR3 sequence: CASSLGGDTQYF. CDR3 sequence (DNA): TGTGCCAGCAGCTTAGGTGGGGATACGCAGTATTTT.

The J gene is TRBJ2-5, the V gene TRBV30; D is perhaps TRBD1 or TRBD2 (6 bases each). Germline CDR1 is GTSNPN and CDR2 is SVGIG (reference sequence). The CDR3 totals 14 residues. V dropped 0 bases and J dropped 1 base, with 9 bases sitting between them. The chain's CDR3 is CAWSVGGSQETQYF. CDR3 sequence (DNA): TGTGCCTGGAGTGTAGGGGGGAGCCAAGAGACCCAGTACTTC.

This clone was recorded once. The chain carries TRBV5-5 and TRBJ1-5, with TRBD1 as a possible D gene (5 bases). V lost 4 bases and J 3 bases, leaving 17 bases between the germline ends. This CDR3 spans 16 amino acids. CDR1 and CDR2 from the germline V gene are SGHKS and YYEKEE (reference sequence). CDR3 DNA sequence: TGTGCCAGCAGCAACGGGGACGGGCCTACCAATCAGCCCCAGCATTTT. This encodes CASSNGDGPTNQPQHF.

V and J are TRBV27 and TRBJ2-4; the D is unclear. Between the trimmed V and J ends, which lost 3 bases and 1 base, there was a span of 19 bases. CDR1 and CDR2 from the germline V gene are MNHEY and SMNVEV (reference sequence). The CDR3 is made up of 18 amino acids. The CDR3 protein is CASSFEEGYRNAKNIQYF. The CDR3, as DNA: TGTGCCAGCAGTTTTGAAGAAGGTTACCGCAACGCCAAAAACATTCAGTACTTC.

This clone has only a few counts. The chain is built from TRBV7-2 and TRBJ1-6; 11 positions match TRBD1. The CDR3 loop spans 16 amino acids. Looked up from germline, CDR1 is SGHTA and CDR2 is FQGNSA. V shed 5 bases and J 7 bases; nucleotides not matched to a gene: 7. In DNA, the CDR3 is TGTGCCAGCAGCGCGCCCGGGACAGGGGGGAATTCACCCCTCCACTTT. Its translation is CASSAPGTGGNSPLHF.

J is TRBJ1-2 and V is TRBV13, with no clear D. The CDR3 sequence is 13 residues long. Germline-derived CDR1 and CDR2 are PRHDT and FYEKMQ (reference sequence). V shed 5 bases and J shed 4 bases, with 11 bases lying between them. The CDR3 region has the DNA TGTGCCAGCAGCGAAAGGGAGGGCTATGGCTACACCTTC. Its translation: CASSEREGYGYTF. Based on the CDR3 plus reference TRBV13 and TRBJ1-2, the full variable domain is AAGVIQSPRHLIKEKRETATLKCYPIPRHDTVYWYQQGPGQDPQFLISFYEKMQSDKGSIPDRFSAQQFSDYHSELNMSSLELGDSALYFCASSEREGYGYTFGSGTRLTVV.

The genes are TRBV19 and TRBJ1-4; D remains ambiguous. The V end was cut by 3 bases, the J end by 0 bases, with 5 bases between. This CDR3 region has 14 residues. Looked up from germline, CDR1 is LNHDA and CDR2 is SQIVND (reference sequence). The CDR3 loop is CASSMRATNEKLFF. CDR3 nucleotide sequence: TGTGCCAGTAGTATGAGGGCAACTAATGAAAAACTGTTTTTT.

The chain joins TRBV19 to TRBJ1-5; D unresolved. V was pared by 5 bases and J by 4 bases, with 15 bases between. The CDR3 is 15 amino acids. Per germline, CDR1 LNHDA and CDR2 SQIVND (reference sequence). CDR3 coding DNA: TGTGCCAGTAGTCAACAACGGTCCTTTAATCAGCCCCAGCATTTT. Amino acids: CASSQQRSFNQPQHF.

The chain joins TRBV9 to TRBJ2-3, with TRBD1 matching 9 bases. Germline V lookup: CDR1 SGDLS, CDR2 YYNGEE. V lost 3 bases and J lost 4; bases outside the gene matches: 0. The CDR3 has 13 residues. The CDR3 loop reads CASSGTGADTQYF. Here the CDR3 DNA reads TGTGCCAGCAGCGGGACAGGGGCAGATACGCAGTATTTT.

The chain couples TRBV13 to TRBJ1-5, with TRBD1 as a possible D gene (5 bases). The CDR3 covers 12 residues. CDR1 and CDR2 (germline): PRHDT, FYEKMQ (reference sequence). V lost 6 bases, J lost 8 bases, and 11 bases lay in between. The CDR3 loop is CASRIGEEPQHF. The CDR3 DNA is TGTGCCAGCAGAATAGGGGAAGAGCCCCAGCATTTT. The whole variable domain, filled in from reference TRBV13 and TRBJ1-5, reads AAGVIQSPRHLIKEKRETATLKCYPIPRHDTVYWYQQGPGQDPQFLISFYEKMQSDKGSIPDRFSAQQFSDYHSELNMSSLELGDSALYFCASRIGEEPQHFGDGTRLSIL.